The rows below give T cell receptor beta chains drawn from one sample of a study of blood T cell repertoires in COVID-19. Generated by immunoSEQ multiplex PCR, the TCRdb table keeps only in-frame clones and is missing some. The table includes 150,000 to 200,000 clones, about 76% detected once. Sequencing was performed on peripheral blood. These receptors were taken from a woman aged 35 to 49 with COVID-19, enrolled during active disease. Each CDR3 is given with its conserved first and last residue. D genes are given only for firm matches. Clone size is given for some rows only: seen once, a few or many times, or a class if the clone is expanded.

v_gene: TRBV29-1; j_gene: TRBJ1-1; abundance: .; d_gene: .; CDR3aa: CSVDSGPTEAFF; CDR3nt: TGCAGCGTCGACAGTGGCCCCACTGAAGCTTTCTTT
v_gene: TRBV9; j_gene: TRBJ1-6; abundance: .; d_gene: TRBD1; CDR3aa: CASSVVADRGGSPLHF; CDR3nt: TGTGCCAGCAGCGTAGTGGCGGACAGGGGGGGCTCACCCCTCCACTTT
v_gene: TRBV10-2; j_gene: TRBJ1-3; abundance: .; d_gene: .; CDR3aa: CASGKEAGSGNTIYF; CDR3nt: TGCGCCAGCGGAAAGGAGGCCGGCTCTGGAAACACCATATATTTT
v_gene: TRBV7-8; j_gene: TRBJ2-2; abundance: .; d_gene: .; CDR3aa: CASSLGLHTIHAPGELFF; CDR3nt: TGTGCCAGCAGCTTAGGGCTTCATACCATCCACGCACCCGGGGAGCTGTTTTTT
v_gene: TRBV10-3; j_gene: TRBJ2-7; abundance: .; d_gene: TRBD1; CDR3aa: CAMRRGQDPSEQYF; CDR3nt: TGTGCCATGCGTCGTGGACAGGACCCATCCGAGCAGTACTTC
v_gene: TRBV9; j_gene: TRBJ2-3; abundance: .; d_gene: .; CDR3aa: CASGSTPTDTQYF; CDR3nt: TGTGCCAGCGGGAGTACTCCCACAGATACGCAGTATTTT
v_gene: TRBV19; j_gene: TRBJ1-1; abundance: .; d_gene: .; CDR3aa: CASSVRAGETEAFF; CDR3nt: TGTGCCAGTAGTGTCAGGGCAGGGGAGACTGAAGCTTTCTTT
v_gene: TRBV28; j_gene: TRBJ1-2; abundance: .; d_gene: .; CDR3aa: CASSFRSGLYGYTF; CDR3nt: TGTGCCAGCAGTTTTCGGAGCGGGCTTTATGGCTACACCTTC
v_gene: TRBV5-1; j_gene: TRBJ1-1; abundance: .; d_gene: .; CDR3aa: CASSFTTAMNTEAFF; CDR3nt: TGCGCCAGCAGCTTTACGACAGCCATGAACACTGAAGCTTTCTTT
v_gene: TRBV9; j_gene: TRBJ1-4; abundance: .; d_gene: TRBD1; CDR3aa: CASSVGQGAEKLFF; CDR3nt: TGTGCCAGCAGCGTAGGTCAGGGGGCCGAAAAACTGTTTTTT
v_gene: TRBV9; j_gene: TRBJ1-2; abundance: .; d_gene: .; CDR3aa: CASSVTSGTYYGYTF; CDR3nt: TGTGCCAGCAGCGTAACGAGTGGGACTTACTATGGCTACACCTTC
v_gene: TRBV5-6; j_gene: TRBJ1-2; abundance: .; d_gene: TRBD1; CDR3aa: CASSTSGTVYGYTF; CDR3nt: TGTGCCAGCAGCACCTCCGGGACAGTCTATGGCTACACCTTC
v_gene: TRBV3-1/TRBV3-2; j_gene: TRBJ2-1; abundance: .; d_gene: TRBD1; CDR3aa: CASSQAGQGAEQFF; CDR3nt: TGTGCCAGCAGCCAAGCGGGACAGGGCGCTGAGCAGTTCTTC
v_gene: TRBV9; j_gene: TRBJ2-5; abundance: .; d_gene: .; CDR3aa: CASSVDFRGGAQYF; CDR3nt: TGTGCCAGCAGCGTAGATTTTAGGGGGGGAGCCCAGTACTTC
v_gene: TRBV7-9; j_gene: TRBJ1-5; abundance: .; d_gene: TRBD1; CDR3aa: CASSLVGQGLQPQHF; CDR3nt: TGTGCCAGCAGCTTAGTCGGACAGGGGCTGCAGCCCCAGCATTTT
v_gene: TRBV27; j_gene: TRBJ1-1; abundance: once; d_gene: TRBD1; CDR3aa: CASKGQVVGEAFF; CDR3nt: TGTGCCAGCAAGGGACAGGTGGTTGGTGAAGCTTTCTTT
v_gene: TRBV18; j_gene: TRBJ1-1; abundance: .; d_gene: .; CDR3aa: CATAQRGNTEAFF; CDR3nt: TGTGCCACCGCCCAACGGGGGAACACTGAAGCTTTCTTT
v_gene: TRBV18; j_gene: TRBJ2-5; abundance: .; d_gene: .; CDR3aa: CASSPRGSQETQYF; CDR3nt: TGTGCCAGCTCACCACGAGGTTCACAAGAGACCCAGTACTTC
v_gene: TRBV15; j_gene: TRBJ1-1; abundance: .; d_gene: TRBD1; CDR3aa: CATAGPIKRDRGRNTEAFF; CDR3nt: TGTGCCACCGCAGGTCCCATTAAACGAGACAGGGGGCGCAACACTGAAGCTTTCTTT
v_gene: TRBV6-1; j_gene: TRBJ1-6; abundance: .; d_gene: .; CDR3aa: CASSEAPGGRNSPLHF; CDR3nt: TGTGCCAGCAGTGAAGCGCCCGGGGGGCGAAATTCACCCCTCCACTTT
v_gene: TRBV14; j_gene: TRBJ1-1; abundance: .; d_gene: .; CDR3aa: CASSLERGFGTEAFF; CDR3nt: TGTGCCAGCAGCCTGGAGCGGGGGTTTGGGACTGAAGCTTTCTTT
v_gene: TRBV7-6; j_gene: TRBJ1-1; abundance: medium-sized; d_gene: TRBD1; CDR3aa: CASSLRQGTGDTEAFF; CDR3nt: TGTGCCAGCAGCTTAAGACAGGGTACGGGGGACACTGAAGCTTTCTTT
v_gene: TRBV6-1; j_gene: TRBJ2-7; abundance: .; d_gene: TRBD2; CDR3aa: CASSEARGKSSYEQYF; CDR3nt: TGTGCCAGCAGTGAAGCGCGGGGGAAGAGCTCCTACGAGCAGTACTTC
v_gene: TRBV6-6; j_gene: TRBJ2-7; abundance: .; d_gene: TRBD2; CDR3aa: CASSYPSGRGGYEQYF; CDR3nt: TGTGCCAGCAGTTATCCTAGCGGGAGAGGCGGGTACGAGCAGTACTTC
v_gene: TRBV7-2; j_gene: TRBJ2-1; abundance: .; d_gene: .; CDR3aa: CASSVVAGEQFF; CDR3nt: TGTGCCAGCTCCGTGGTAGCCGGAGAGCAGTTCTTC
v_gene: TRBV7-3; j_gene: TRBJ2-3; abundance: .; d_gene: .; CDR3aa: CASSLNGGVPDTQYF; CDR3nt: TGTGCCAGCAGCCTAAACGGCGGGGTTCCAGATACGCAGTATTTT
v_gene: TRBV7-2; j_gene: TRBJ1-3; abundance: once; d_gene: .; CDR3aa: CASSLAGASGNTIYF; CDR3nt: TGTGCCAGCAGCTTAGCGGGGGCATCTGGAAACACCATATATTTT